Here is one T cell receptor (beta chain) with its context. Across 24 US areas, participants ranged in age from about 18 to 100 years. Clinical history reported by participants formed the basis on which cohorts were assigned. Recovered status applied to Cohort 3 donors who had two consecutive negative PCRs. It also applied to those with clearance or with symptom resolution. After removal of 7 bases from V and 6 bases from J, the junction contained 4 bases not matched to a gene. Germline V gives CDR1 SNHLY, CDR2 FYNNEI. The CDR3 totals 14 residues. As originally analysed: Estimation of nucleated cell counts relied on the amplification of reference gene primers. The table came from immunoSEQ multiplex PCR; TCRdb's copy has only in-frame clones and leaves some out. The V and J calls and clone size come from that table; D and trimming were worked out from the DNA. The sample lists 130,000 or so clones, roughly 84% occurring once.

These data belong to a study of blood T cell repertoires in COVID-19. The TCR originated in a woman in her 30s who had recovered from COVID-19. Material: PBMCs or T cells enriched from blood (not recorded which). The rearrangement links TRBV2 to TRBJ2-1; 12 nucleotides agree with TRBD2. DNA of the CDR3: TGTGCCAGCACAGGACTAGCGGGAATCAATGAGCAGTTCTTC. Translated, it gives CASTGLAGINEQFF.